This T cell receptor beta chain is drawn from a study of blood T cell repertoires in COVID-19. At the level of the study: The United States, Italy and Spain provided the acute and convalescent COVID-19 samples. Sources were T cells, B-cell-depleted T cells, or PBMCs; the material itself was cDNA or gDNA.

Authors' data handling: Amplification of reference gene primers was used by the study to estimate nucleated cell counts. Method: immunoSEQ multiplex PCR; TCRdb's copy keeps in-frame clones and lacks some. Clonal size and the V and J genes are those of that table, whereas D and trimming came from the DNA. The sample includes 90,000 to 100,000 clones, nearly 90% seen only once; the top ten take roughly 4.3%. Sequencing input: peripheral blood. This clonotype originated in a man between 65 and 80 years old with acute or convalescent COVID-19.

In DNA form, the CDR3 reads TGTGCCAGTAGTCTCCAGCGAACAGGGACCACTGAAGCTTTCTTT. Encoded protein: CASSLQRTGTTEAFF. This sequence joins TRBV19 and TRBJ1-1; D might be TRBD1 (6 bases). V dropped 5 bases and J dropped 4 bases, with 17 bases sitting between them. Germline CDR1 reads LNHDA; CDR2 reads SQIVND (reference sequence). This CDR3 has 15 amino acids.